This T cell receptor (beta chain) was found in a study of blood T cell repertoires in COVID-19 (dated by TCRdb to 2020 to 2022). Regarding the research as a whole: Collaborator samples came from the United States, Italy and Spain and covered acute and convalescent phases of COVID-19. The prospective study material was composed of cDNA or gDNA derived from T cells, B-cell-depleted T cells, or PBMCs. Deeply sampled blood TCRbeta repertoires from subjects exposed to, actively infected with, or recovered from COVID-19 were included in the dataset. The repertoires were released in a freely available public database meant as a resource for research on the immune response to SARS-CoV-2. Samples were obtained from the ongoing ImmuneRACE study (first 160 participants) and from some 1,200 subjects provided by 6 global collaborators. Nearly every sample came with metadata listing a de-identified subject ID, COVID-19 status, age in years and sex. Where HLA class I and class II types were available, the types were taken from metadata supplied by the sample provider, not from assay-based typing.

TCRbeta CDR3 regions were amplified from genomic DNA by means of the immunoSEQ Assay, a bias-controlled multiplex PCR. The authors' analysis ran thus. The number of nucleated cells in each sample was estimated by amplification of reference gene primers within the assay. Sequence reads were collapsed and filtered to measure the absolute abundance of every unique TCRbeta CDR3 rearrangement. Productive Simpson clonality was computed per sample as the square root of Simpson's diversity index over productive rearrangements. Here the immuneACCESS table is served through TCRdb, limited to in-frame sequences with V and J called. Missing clones are a known gap in these copies; in checked studies unresolved V genes cover under half, and the rest lacks a known reason. V and J calls and clone size are as listed in that table; D and trimming were resolved from the DNA. In this sample the table shows about 75,000 clones, around 80% of which occur a single time. The ten largest make up 20% to 25% of the sample.

V was cut back by 0 bases and J by 4 bases, leaving a gap of 4 bases between them. Taken from cysteine to phenylalanine, the CDR3 has 12 residues. Here the CDR3 DNA is all that survives: 36 bases in frame from base 1. Via the germline V gene, CDR1 is SGHRS and CDR2 YFSETQ. The collaborating institutions used their own protocols to collect whole blood in K2EDTA tubes. For TCRbeta analysis, collaborator samples were shipped as frozen whole blood, as isolated PBMCs, or as DNA extracted from either sample type. The paper as a whole reports these results and caveats: Clinical and demographic metadata were provided uncurated, with the amount varying by source and participant.

A note on this clone: Its antigen is not yet known. Base qualities are not at hand, and no much larger clone is one base apart.

The sequence joins TRBV5-1 to TRBJ2-5, with the D gene too uncertain to name. Specimen: peripheral blood. The receptor was isolated from a woman between 45 and 65 years old with acute or convalescent COVID-19. Read as DNA, the sequence is TGCGCCAGCAGCTTGGTCGGAGAGACCCAGTACTTC. This sequence encodes CASSLVGETQYF.